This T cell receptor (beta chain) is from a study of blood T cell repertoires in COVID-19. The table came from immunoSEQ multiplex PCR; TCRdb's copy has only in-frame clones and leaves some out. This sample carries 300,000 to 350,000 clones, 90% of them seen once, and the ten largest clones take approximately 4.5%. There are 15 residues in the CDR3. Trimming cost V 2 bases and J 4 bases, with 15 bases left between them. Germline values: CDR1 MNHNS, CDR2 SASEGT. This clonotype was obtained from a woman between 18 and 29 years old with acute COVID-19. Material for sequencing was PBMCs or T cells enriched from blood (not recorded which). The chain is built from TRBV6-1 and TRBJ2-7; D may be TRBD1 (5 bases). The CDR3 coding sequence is TGTGCCAGCAGTGAACAGGGTCTAGGGATGTACGAGCAGTACTTC. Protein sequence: CASSEQGLGMYEQYF.